This T cell receptor beta chain was recorded in a study of cytomegalovirus exposure and HLA in healthy donors (dated by TCRdb to the late 2010s). Looking at the study overall: In an earlier analysis of 587 of the donors, 276 Gb of sequence data and 90 million to 120 million unique TCR beta sequences from about 190 million T cells were reported. A later analysis re-examined previously published TCR beta repertoires from hundreds of donors and added high-resolution HLA genotyping to investigate patterns of TCR occurrence. The study aimed to test whether signatures of past pathogen exposure could be identified by cataloging public T cell receptors. About five DR-DQ haplotypes were treated as single units for association and clustering because of strong linkage in the cohort. Class I and class II HLA loci were covered by the typing at four-digit resolution. Along with the roughly 700-subject first cohort, a separate validation cohort of over 90 different subjects was used. Approximately 300 gigabases of sequencing data and around 88 million unique TCR sequences made up an early release that covered around 640 HLA-typed donors. The number of typed donors differed by locus: 629-630 for A, B, C, DRB1 and DQB1; approximately 530 for DQA1; some 610 for DPA1; and around 450 for DPB1. A later genetic analysis used genome-wide SNP genotypes for about 60% of the roughly 700 donors, treating that subset as a discovery cohort. In the later analysis, no new phenotypic data were used to find candidate immune exposures; instead, reliance was placed on TCR beta sequences and their occurrence across donors. The study combined high-throughput TCR immunosequencing, statistical association of individual TCRs with disease status, and machine learning to predict cytomegalovirus infection status. Among about 390 genotyped donors of the cohort, an average of roughly 240,000 unique TCR beta nucleotide sequences were sequenced per donor, 15% to 20% of them non-productive. Donor age, sex, ethnicity and CMV serostatus were compiled alongside the repertoire data. Using immunosequencing, the study profiled T cell repertoires from 640 or so subjects and related those repertoires to cytomegalovirus serostatus. Of the roughly 390 genotyped donors, about 80% fell in the genetic ancestry cluster associated with self-reported Caucasian donors. An earlier analysis of several hundred of the donors applied high-throughput TCR beta sequencing to assess whether each TCR beta V gene segment acted as functional or pseudogenic. All discovery cohort repertoires had been generated on a single sequencing platform.

In total, 630 or so healthy bone marrow donors made up the cohort. All cohort members were sampled while nominally healthy, although unrecorded immune exposures were likely present. The donor was CMV seronegative and was included in the group of 352 seronegative cohort members. Every donor gave a peripheral blood sample, and the peripheral blood mononuclear cells from that sample were used for TCR beta sequencing. Genomic DNA extraction from the blood cell samples was performed with the Qiagen DNeasy Blood Extraction Kit. Receptor amplification or capture employed the immunoSEQ multiplex PCR assay. A mixture of 60 forward primers for TCR Vbeta segments and 13 reverse primers for TCR Jbeta segments was used in the multiplex PCR. The CDR3 region of rearranged TCR beta genes was amplified from genomic DNA with a multiplex PCR assay. On the Illumina HiSeq System, the amplified TCR beta libraries were sequenced as 87-base-pair reads. The study's processing was this. Across the 670 or so repertoires, a later analysis counted 80 million or so unique TCR beta chains, roughly 11 million of which were shared by at least two donors. Raw reads were error-corrected and collapsed into unique sequences with a nearest-neighbor algorithm that merged closely related sequences to remove PCR and sequencing errors. To assign V, D and J gene segments, CDR3 sequences were aligned to IMGT reference sequences. Each retained sequence needed at least a six-nucleotide match to both a V gene segment and a J gene segment. A rearrangement was called productive if the CDR3 had no stop codons and remained in frame with V and J, and every other rearrangement was called non-productive. CDR3 was defined according to IMGT convention as the region running from the second conserved V-encoded cysteine to the conserved J-encoded phenylalanine. The earlier analysis of about 590 of the donors excluded sequences that lacked an unambiguous match to a single V gene segment. An earlier analysis of several hundred of the donors classified V segments as functional when productive rearrangements were above 56.7% and as segregating when the standard deviation between donors was above 5%. A statistical classification framework was built for diagnosing cytomegalovirus status from the catalog of TCR beta chain sequences. In a later analysis, V and J genes were assigned by comparing TCR nucleotide sequences against IMGT/GENE-DB human TR gene sequences. The TCRdist pipeline was used in a later analysis to assign CDR3 sequences and most-parsimonious VDJ recombination scenarios. In a later analysis, each TCR beta chain was defined by its CDR3 amino acid sequence together with its V-gene family, and reads lacking a unique V-gene family were excluded. A later analysis removed 592 highly shared, low-generation-probability nucleotide sequences to deal with suspected cross-contamination and a sequencing artifact. For each public chain, a later analysis derived a clonal expansion index from normalized ranks of inferred template counts within each repertoire. In a later analysis, generation probabilities were computed using a VDJ recombination model fitted to out-of-frame rearrangements, and the results were checked against IGoR. Hypergeometric tests were used in a later analysis to score TCR-TCR, TCR-HLA and TCR-CMV co-occurrence, with a repertoire-size bias correction applied to the TCR pairs. To estimate false discovery rates, a later analysis permuted the HLA or CMV assignments 20 times. In a later analysis, co-occurring TCRs were grouped using DBSCAN, with TCRdist sequence similarity added in when clustering inside HLA-allele-positive subsets. For co-occurrence clustering, repertoires with fewer than 30,000 or more than 120,000 public chains were excluded, along with four to six repertoires with anomalous nucleotide sharing. The table was pulled from immuneACCESS by TCRdb, which kept in-frame rearrangements only. Such tables lose some clones; where checked, under half of the loss comes from unresolved V genes, and the rest has no known cause. The DNA gave D and trimming, while V, J and clone size come from that table. The sample yields approximately 100,000 clones; under 65% were counted once. The ten largest make up 3.2% of the sample.

In the case of this clone: It lacks a known antigen. The record has no base qualities; no much larger clone is one base away.

The full study reports these points: In a later analysis, several top co-occurrence clusters were reported to appear linked to parvovirus B19, influenza, CMV and Epstein-Barr virus. An association between a missense DCLRE1C variant and V-gene and J-gene trimming of TCR beta chains was found in a later genetic analysis and replicated in an independent cohort. In a later analysis, the rate of TCR association differed among HLA loci, with DRB1 alleles having the most associated TCRs and HLA-C alleles having the fewest. A few of the identified cytomegalovirus-associated TCR beta chains were confirmed in vitro to be specific for cytomegalovirus antigens. Because HLA typing was unavailable for some donors at each locus, only the typed subset was used in association tests. The 87-base-pair reads could not distinguish some IMGT-functional V segments, including TRBV6-2 and TRBV6-3, so those segments were excluded. According to a later genetic analysis, donors in an Asian-associated ancestry cluster had fewer N-insertions in productive TCRs than the approximately 700-donor mean. A cluster of highly shared sequence variants was judged likely to represent a technical artifact of the sequencing pipeline. In the study, roughly 160 TCR beta chains were listed as associated with cytomegalovirus. Strong co-occurrence of HLA alleles, especially DR and DQ, made assigning TCR associations to individual alleles difficult. At a false discovery rate of 0.05, a later analysis linked about 16,000 TCR beta sequences to specific HLA alleles. The cohort was sequenced for TCR beta chains only, and without alpha or paired-chain data the features that could be detected were limited. Most TCR sequences were observed very rarely across donors, whereas some public TCRs were present in many individuals. Immune exposure information for the cohort was limited to CMV serostatus. According to a later analysis, most CMV-associated TCR beta chains appeared to be HLA-restricted, and the HLA associations seemed to be driven largely by CMV exposure. A further reported finding was that TCR beta sequences accurately predicted the HLA-A and HLA-B alleles for most subjects in the first cohort. Correlated functional status among segregating V segments might reflect linkage disequilibrium, but an unknown experimental factor could not be ruled out. Seventeen rarely observed V segments, including chromosome 9 orphons, were excluded from the earlier analysis of approximately 500 of the donors because counts were too low. According to the authors, the approach could potentially be generalized to other disease states and immunological phenotypes. In an earlier analysis of under 600 of the donors, most TCR beta V segments were observed in productive rearrangements about 90% or about 30% of the time, broadly matching IMGT annotations. Cytomegalovirus status was reported to be diagnosed by the classifier with high specificity and sensitivity in both the original and validation cohorts. Sequencing depth was assumed to be roughly uniform across donors in the presence/absence analyses, though that assumption may not hold. In a later analysis, HLA-associated TCR beta chains were found to be more clonally expanded and to have lower generation probabilities than equally common non-associated chains.

The CDR3 starts with the cysteine, ends with the phenylalanine, and has 18 residues. Only the CDR3 part of the read is kept: 54 bases, read in frame from the first base. The CDR1 and CDR2 encoded by the germline V gene are SGHDN and FVKESK. From V the trimming removes 1 base and from J it removes 1 base, while the gene matches leave 5 bases of the junction unaccounted for. The chain couples TRBV14 to TRBJ2-6; 9 of the junction bases match TRBD1. This sequence originates from a man aged 55 to 69 in good health and CMV-seronegative. Sequenced: PBMCs. The sequenced DNA: TGTGCCAGCAGCCAAGTGAGGGACAGGGCTTCTGGGGCCAACGTCCTGACTTTC. This yields the protein CASSQVRDRASGANVLTF.